Given below is one T cell receptor (beta chain) in context. The V and J ends lost 1 base and 2 bases, in that order; junction bases with no gene match: 8. Germline lookup yields CDR1 SGHTA and CDR2 FQGNSA. CDR3 length equals 18 residues. The data are from a study of ipilimumab plus nivolumab after autologous stem cell transplantation. Repertoires were generated with immunoSEQ multiplex PCR, while TCRdb's copy carries only in-frame clones and drops some. This repertoire shows about 1,700 clones, around nine tenths found once; its top ten account for over 20%. Starting 14 to 28 days after autologous transplant, ipilimumab 1 mg/kg was given. Patients received nivolumab 3 mg/kg at weeks 1, 4, 7, 10, then fortnightly to week 26.

The gene calls are TRBV7-2 and TRBJ2-5; 12 nucleotides align to TRBD2. The TCR comes from a male donor with multiple myeloma. The sequenced sample was PBMCs, obtained in a trial of ipilimumab plus nivolumab as post-transplant consolidation. CDR3 region: CASSLVPSGGEIQETQYF. In DNA, the CDR3 is TGTGCCAGCAGCTTAGTTCCTAGCGGGGGGGAGATACAAGAGACCCAGTACTTC.